These 16 T cell receptor beta chains originate from one sample sequenced in a study of T cells in localized non-small cell lung cancer (dated by TCRdb to the early 2020s). Libraries were prepared through the immunoSEQ multiplex PCR assay. The table comes from immuneACCESS by way of TCRdb, which keeps in-frame sequences with V and J called. Part of the clones is missing from these tables; in studies checked, under half for an unresolved V gene and the rest for unknown reasons. This sample is represented by about 17,000 clones; around 83% of them were singletons. The ten top clones hold 34% of the sample. The sample in question was peripheral blood, obtained before any cancer treatment. Receptors were obtained from a male donor at least 60 years old with stage III lung adenocarcinoma.

CDR3 amino acids: CASSLGLASGELFF. CDR3 in DNA: TGTGCCAGCAGCTTAGGGCTAGCCTCCGGGGAGCTGTTTTTT. The chain recombines TRBV7-8 with TRBJ2-2; D is possibly TRBD2 (5 bases). Germline V gene data show CDR1 as SGHVS and CDR2 as FQNEAQ. V lost 1 base and J lost 6, with 9 bases in between. The CDR3 spans 14 residues.

V and J are TRBV2 and TRBJ1-2; no reliable D call. CDR1 SNHLY and CDR2 FYNNEI come from the germline V gene. The CDR3 spans 14 residues. Deletions cut 4 bases from V and 2 bases from J, with 11 bases between. The CDR3 nucleotides read TGTGCCAGCAGTGCCACATACCTAAACTATGGCTACACCTTC. This encodes CASSATYLNYGYTF.

The chain employs TRBV19 and TRBJ2-2, with D possibly being TRBD1 or TRBD2 (5 bases each). The CDR3 spans 13 residues. The germline V gene encodes CDR1 LNHDA and CDR2 SQIVND (reference sequence). Between the trimmed V and J ends, which lost 7 bases and 5 bases, there was a span of 11 bases. CDR3 protein: CASTRGATGELFF. The CDR3 bases are TGTGCCAGTACGCGAGGGGCAACCGGGGAGCTGTTTTTT.

This clone was counted once. The rearrangement joins TRBV6-1 to TRBJ1-2; 7 bases agree with TRBD1. CDR1 and CDR2 from the germline V gene are MNHNS and SASEGT. The CDR3 is made up of 13 amino acids. The V segment lost 4 bases and the J segment 5 bases; nucleotides outside the gene matches: 4. The CDR3 sequence: CASSGGRGYGYTF. CDR3 coding DNA: TGTGCCAGCAGTGGGGGCAGGGGGTATGGCTACACCTTC.

The chain is built from TRBV5-1 and TRBJ2-1; 9 nucleotides agree with TRBD2. The germline V gene has CDR1 SGHRS and CDR2 YFSETQ. This CDR3 has 15 amino acids. The V and J ends lost 4 bases and 4 bases, in that order; junction bases with no gene match: 6. CDR3 bases: TGCGCCAGCAGCCCGCGGGGGGGCCCATACAATGAGCAGTTCTTC. Amino acid sequence: CASSPRGGPYNEQFF.

The V call is TRBV18, the J call TRBJ1-5, with a possible D match to TRBD1 (5 bases). Trimming pared 5 bases from V and 4 bases from J, leaving 15 bases between. The CDR3 has 15 amino acids. Germline V gives CDR1 KGHSH, CDR2 LQKENI. The CDR3 sequence: CASSSSAGRNQPQHF. The CDR3 DNA sequence: TGTGCCAGCTCATCCTCGGCAGGGCGGAATCAGCCCCAGCATTTT.

This clone has only one observation. The genes are TRBV18 and TRBJ2-7, with TRBD2 as a possible D gene (6 bases). CDR3 size: 15 residues. The germline V and J ends were trimmed by 2 bases and 1 base, with 12 bases remaining between them. Germline assignment: CDR1 KGHSH and CDR2 LQKENI. CDR3 sequence reads: CASSPVFLASYEQYF. DNA of the CDR3: TGTGCCAGCTCACCAGTTTTTCTAGCGTCCTACGAGCAGTACTTC.

The rearrangement uses TRBV10-3 and TRBJ1-1; 9 nucleotides line up with TRBD1. CDR1 is ENHRY and CDR2 is SYGVKD in the germline V gene. The ends lost 6 bases at V and 5 bases at J; junction bases unmatched: 4. This CDR3 is 13 amino acids long. The CDR3 bases are TGTGCCATCAGCCAGACAGGGGGGACTGAAGCTTTCTTT. Protein: CAISQTGGTEAFF.

The chain joins TRBV15 to TRBJ1-2; D unresolved. With 9 bases removed from V and 4 bases from J, the gap between germline ends came to 15 bases. Germline-derived CDR1 and CDR2 are LNHNV and YYDKDF (reference sequence). The CDR3 runs 13 residues. This chain's CDR3 is CATSHGATYGYTF. CDR3 sequence (DNA): TGTGCCACTTCTCACGGCGCAACCTATGGCTACACCTTC.

The chain has TRBV11-3 and TRBJ2-3; D might be TRBD1 (5 bases). Trimming took off 6 bases at V and 2 bases at J, with 18 bases between the two ends. Germline CDR1 SGHNT, CDR2 YENEEA. The CDR3 runs to 16 residues. The CDR3 loop is CASSPNWGSDTDTQYF. CDR3 coding DNA: TGTGCCAGCAGTCCCAATTGGGGCTCGGACACAGATACGCAGTATTTT. The complete variable domain, with remaining parts taken from reference TRBV11-3 and TRBJ2-3, reads EAGVVQSPRYKIIEKKQPVAFWCNPISGHNTLYWYLQNLGQGPELLIRYENEEAVDDSQLPKDRFSAERLKGVDSTLKIQPAELGDSAVYLCASSPNWGSDTDTQYFGPGTRLTVL.

The gene calls are TRBV7-3 and TRBJ1-1; a weak D match, TRBD1 (6 bases). The CDR3 is made up of 16 amino acids. Trimming took 3 bases from V and 0 from J, leaving 14 bases between them. Germline-derived CDR1 and CDR2 are SGHTA and FQGTGA. The CDR3, as DNA: TGTGCCAGCAGCTTCGGGCCGACAGGCATGAACACTGAAGCTTTCTTT. Amino acids: CASSFGPTGMNTEAFF.

This clone is a singleton in its sample. V and J are TRBV11-2 and TRBJ2-7; a possible D gene is TRBD1 (6 bases). Trimming removed 5 bases at V and 4 bases at J, with 18 bases between. Germline V gene lookup returns CDR1 SGHAT and CDR2 FQNNGV. There are 15 residues in the CDR3. The CDR3, as DNA: TGTGCCAGCAGCAGGTCGTCCGGGACATCATACGAGCAGTACTTC. Protein: CASSRSSGTSYEQYF.

The chain carries TRBV7-9 and TRBJ2-5; D is ambiguous. Germline CDR1 and CDR2: SEHNR and FQNEAQ (reference sequence). V shed 7 bases and J shed 5 bases, with 17 bases lying between them. The CDR3 loop spans 14 amino acids. The CDR3 DNA follows: TGTGCCAGCACCTTTCTTCCGGCCCCGGAGACCCAGTACTTC. This gives the protein CASTFLPAPETQYF.

This chain uses TRBV5-1 with TRBJ2-5; TRBD2 agrees at 8 bases. The CDR3 consists of 14 residues. The germline V gene has CDR1 SGHRS and CDR2 YFSETQ. The J segment lost 2 bases and the V segment lost 4 bases, leaving 4 bases of the junction unmatched. Here the CDR3 reads CASSQRGSQETQYF. The CDR3 DNA follows: TGCGCCAGCAGCCAGCGGGGGTCACAAGAGACCCAGTACTTC. Full variable domain (remainder filled in from reference TRBV5-1 and TRBJ2-5): KAGVTQTPRYLIKTRGQQVTLSCSPISGHRSVSWYQQTPGQGLQFLFEYFSETQRNKGNFPGRFSGRQFSNSRSEMNVSTLELGDSALYLCASSQRGSQETQYFGPGTRLLVL.

V usage is TRBV30 and J usage is TRBJ1-3; 7 nucleotides agree with TRBD1. Germline V CDR1 and CDR2: GTSNPN, SVGIG (reference sequence). This CDR3 comprises 14 residues. V lost 3 bases, J lost 0 bases, and 2 bases stayed unmatched. The CDR3 DNA reads as TGTGCCTGGAGGCGGGACAGCTCTGGAAACACCATATATTTT. Amino acid sequence: CAWRRDSSGNTIYF.

V gene TRBV6-5 combines with J gene TRBJ2-2; 10 nucleotides align to TRBD1. The CDR3 covers 14 residues. Trimming removed 5 bases from V and 3 bases from J; junction bases left unmatched: 0. Germline V gives CDR1 MNHEY, CDR2 SVGAGI. CDR3 residues: CASSGQGDTGELFF. CDR3 coding DNA: TGTGCCAGCAGTGGACAGGGGGACACCGGGGAGCTGTTTTTT.